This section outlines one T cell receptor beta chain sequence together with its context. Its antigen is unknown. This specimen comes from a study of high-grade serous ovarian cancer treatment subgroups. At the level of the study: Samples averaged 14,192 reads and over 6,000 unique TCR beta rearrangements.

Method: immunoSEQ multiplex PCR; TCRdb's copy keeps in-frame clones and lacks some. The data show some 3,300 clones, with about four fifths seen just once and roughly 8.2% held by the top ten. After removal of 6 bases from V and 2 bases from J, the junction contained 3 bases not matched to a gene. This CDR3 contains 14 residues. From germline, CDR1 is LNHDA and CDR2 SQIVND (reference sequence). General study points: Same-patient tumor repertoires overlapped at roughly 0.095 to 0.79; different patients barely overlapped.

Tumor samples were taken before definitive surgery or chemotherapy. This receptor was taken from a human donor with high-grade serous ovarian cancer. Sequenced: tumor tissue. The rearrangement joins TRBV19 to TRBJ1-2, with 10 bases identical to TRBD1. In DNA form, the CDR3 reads TGTGCCAGTAGGGACAGGGGGGAGAACTATGGCTACACCTTC. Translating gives CASRDRGENYGYTF.